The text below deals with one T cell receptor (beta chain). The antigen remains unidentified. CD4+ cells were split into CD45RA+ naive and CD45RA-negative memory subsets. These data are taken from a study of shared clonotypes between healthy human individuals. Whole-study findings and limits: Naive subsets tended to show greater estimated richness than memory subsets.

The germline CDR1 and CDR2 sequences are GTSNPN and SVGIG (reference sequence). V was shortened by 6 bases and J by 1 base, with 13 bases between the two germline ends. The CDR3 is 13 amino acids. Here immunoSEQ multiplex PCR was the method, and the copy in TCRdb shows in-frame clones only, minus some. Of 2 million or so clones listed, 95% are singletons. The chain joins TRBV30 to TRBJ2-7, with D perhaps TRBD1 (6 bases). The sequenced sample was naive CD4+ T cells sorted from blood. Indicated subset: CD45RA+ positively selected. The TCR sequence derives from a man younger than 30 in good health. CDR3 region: CACETGWSYEQYF. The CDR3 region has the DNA TGTGCCTGTGAAACAGGGTGGTCCTACGAGCAGTACTTC.